This passage covers 17 T cell receptor beta chains from one sample sequenced in a study of T cells after yellow fever vaccination. TCRdb processed the 5' RACE reads anew with MiXCR; each CDR3 protein has one entry. The sample contains approximately 260,000 distinct CDR3 sequences, approximately 5.2% of which appear only once. Material: CD4+ T cells sorted from PBMCs, obtained on the day of the yellow fever booster vaccination. Receptor source: a young man who received the YFV17D yellow fever vaccine.

This clonotype was counted a few times. The V gene is TRBV4-3, the J gene TRBJ1-6; D remains ambiguous. The CDR3 runs 14 residues. V was pared by 4 bases and J by 10 bases, with 14 bases between. Germline lookup yields CDR1 LGHNA and CDR2 YSLEER. CDR3 in amino acids: CASSPTIVRSPLHF. As DNA, the CDR3 is TGCGCCAGCAGCCCGACGATTGTCCGGTCACCCCTCCACTTT.

The table lists this clonotype with a few counts. The CDR3 coding sequence is TGTGCCGAAGTGGTCCAGGGTCTACGAGGAGCTTTCTTT. This codes for CAEVVQGLRGAFF. The V and J genes are TRBV30 and TRBJ1-1, with a possible D match to TRBD1 (5 bases). V lost 8 bases and J 10 bases, leaving 23 bases between the germline ends. Germline loops: CDR1 GTSNPN, CDR2 SVGIG (reference sequence). There are 13 residues in the CDR3.

V gene TRBV12-3 or TRBV12-4 combines with J gene TRBJ2-5; D gene unclear. The CDR3 spans 13 residues. V was trimmed by 2 bases and J by 4 bases, leaving 8 bases between them. The CDR3 spells CASSLIPGETQYF. The CDR3 region has the DNA TGTGCCAGCAGTTTAATCCCCGGAGAGACCCAGTACTTC.

This clonotype was seen only a few times. The V gene is TRBV11-3, the J gene TRBJ2-3; unclear D gene. CDR1 is SGHNT and CDR2 is YENEEA in the germline V gene. V was pared by 0 bases and J by 2 bases, with 6 bases between. The CDR3 length is 14 residues. DNA for the CDR3: TGTGCCAGCAGCTTAGACAGGTTCACAGATACGCAGTATTTT. Residues: CASSLDRFTDTQYF.

The table lists this clonotype with many counts. This CDR3 reads CASTPFGEKLFF. The CDR3 nucleotides are TGTGCCAGCACTCCCTTCGGGGAAAAACTGTTTTTT. The chain combines TRBV7-9 with TRBJ1-4; unclear D gene. The CDR3 has 12 residues. With 7 bases removed from V and 8 bases from J, the gap between germline ends came to 11 bases. The germline CDR1 and CDR2 sequences are SEHNR and FQNEAQ (reference sequence). Full variable domain (missing parts from reference TRBV7-9 and TRBJ1-4): DTGVSQNPRHKITKRGQNVTFRCDPISEHNRLYWYRQTLGQGPEFLTYFQNEAQLEKSRLLSDRFSAERPKGSFSTLEIQRTEQGDSAMYLCASTPFGEKLFFGSGTQLSVL.

This clonotype appeared many times. This chain connects TRBV5-1 to TRBJ2-1; the match to TRBD2 covers 11 bases. V lost 4 bases, J lost 9 bases, and 12 bases stayed unmatched. Looked up from germline, CDR1 is SGHRS and CDR2 is YFSETQ. The CDR3 spans 16 residues. CDR3 in DNA: TGCGCCAGCAGCGACACCCTAGCGGGGGGACATAGTGAGCAGTTCTTC. As protein: CASSDTLAGGHSEQFF. Full variable domain (outside the CDR3, taken from reference TRBV5-1 and TRBJ2-1): KAGVTQTPRYLIKTRGQQVTLSCSPISGHRSVSWYQQTPGQGLQFLFEYFSETQRNKGNFPGRFSGRQFSNSRSEMNVSTLELGDSALYLCASSDTLAGGHSEQFFGPGTRLTVL.

This clonotype has just a few counts. This CDR3 is CSARDIGSSYNSPLHF. CDR3 bases: TGCAGTGCTAGAGATATAGGGAGCTCCTATAATTCACCCCTCCACTTT. The chain employs TRBV20-1 and TRBJ1-6; the D is unclear. This CDR3 has 16 amino acids. Deletions cut 0 bases from V and 0 bases from J, with 9 bases between. Per the germline V gene, CDR1 is DFQATT and CDR2 is SNEGSKA (reference sequence).

The chain has TRBV20-1 and TRBJ1-5; possible D gene TRBD1, 6 bases. CDR1 DFQATT and CDR2 SNEGSKA come from the germline V gene (reference sequence). V was trimmed by 6 bases and J by 9 bases, leaving 21 bases between them. CDR3 length equals 14 residues. The CDR3 loop reads CSAPLGGKEAPQHF. The CDR3 DNA is TGCAGTGCCCCACTAGGGGGTAAGGAGGCGCCCCAGCATTTT.

The chain links TRBV15 to TRBJ1-1, with TRBD1 as a possible D gene (6 bases). The CDR3 runs to 13 residues. V was trimmed by 3 bases and J by 10 bases, leaving 15 bases between them. Germline V gene sequence: CDR1 LNHNV, CDR2 YYDKDF (reference sequence). The CDR3 reads CATSSFVTGRAFF. In DNA, the CDR3 is TGTGCCACCAGCAGTTTTGTTACAGGGCGAGCTTTCTTT.

The CDR3 loop reads CARSPPTDFSNQPQHF. The CDR3 DNA follows: TGTGCCAGAAGCCCGCCGACAGACTTTAGCAATCAGCCCCAGCATTTT. The chain carries TRBV5-3 and TRBJ1-5, with D perhaps matching TRBD1 (5 bases). TRBV5-3 is an ORF for which the function is uncertain. This CDR3 is built from 16 residues. Trimming stripped 4 bases from V and 0 bases from J, with 14 bases between.

This clonotype was observed a handful of times. The genes are TRBV6-2 or TRBV6-3 and TRBJ2-2, with TRBD2 matching 12 bases. The CDR3 extends over 15 amino acids. Germline V gene data show CDR1 as MNHEY and CDR2 as SVGEGT. The junction had 1 base not matched to a gene; V was cut back by 5 bases and J by 3 bases. CDR3 protein: CASSRLAGDTGELFF. DNA of the CDR3: TGTGCCAGCAGTCGACTAGCGGGGGACACCGGGGAGCTGTTTTTT.

This clonotype showed up just a few times. The genes are TRBV11-2 and TRBJ2-3, with TRBD1 matching over 12 bases. CDR1 is SGHAT, CDR2 FQNNGV, per germline. The CDR3 extends over 16 amino acids. V shed 4 bases, J shed 4 bases, and the junction held 6 bases outside the gene matches. The CDR3 here is CASSSGDRGHSDTQYF. The CDR3 DNA reads as TGTGCCAGCAGCTCTGGGGACAGGGGGCATTCAGATACGCAGTATTTT.

CDR3 in amino acids: CASRLAYEQYF. CDR3 sequence (DNA): TGTGCCAGCAGGCTTGCCTACGAGCAGTACTTC. The rearrangement uses TRBV7-2 and TRBJ2-7; unclear D gene. Trimming shortened V by 6 bases and J by 2 bases, and 5 bases separated the two germline ends. Germline CDR1 reads SGHTA; CDR2 reads FQGNSA. The CDR3 covers 11 residues.

This clonotype was seen more than once but under ten times. The gene calls are TRBV28 and TRBJ2-4; 8 bases are shared with TRBD1. With 6 bases clipped from V and 1 base from J, the junction kept 11 bases outside the gene matches. CDR1 and CDR2 (germline): MDHEN, SYDVKM. This CDR3 has 17 residues. CDR3 loop: CASRWTGKTEAKNIQYF. Here the CDR3 DNA reads TGTGCCAGCAGGTGGACAGGGAAGACGGAGGCCAAAAACATTCAGTACTTC.

V usage is TRBV18 and J usage is TRBJ1-5; weak D call: TRBD1 (5 bases). Germline CDR1 KGHSH, CDR2 LQKENI. The CDR3 loop spans 17 amino acids. The germline V and J ends were trimmed by 0 bases and 3 bases, with 15 bases remaining between them. This CDR3 is CASSPPKGAAHNQPQHF. In nucleotides, the CDR3 is TGTGCCAGCTCACCACCAAAAGGGGCAGCCCACAATCAGCCCCAGCATTTT.

This clonotype occurred a few times. The chain couples TRBV5-8 to TRBJ2-7, with D perhaps TRBD2 (6 bases). Germline values: CDR1 SGHTS, CDR2 YDEGEE. The CDR3 is 16 amino acids. Between the trimmed V and J ends, which lost 1 base and 2 bases, there was a span of 16 bases. CDR3 in DNA: TGTGCCAGCAGCTTGCGTAGTGGACGGACTACCTACGAGCAGTACGTC. Protein sequence: CASSLRSGRTTYEQYV.

The chain recombines TRBV5-1 with TRBJ1-5; D is unresolved. The V end was cut by 4 bases, the J end by 3 bases, with 11 bases between. The length of the CDR3 is 14 residues. Germline loops: CDR1 SGHRS, CDR2 YFSETQ. The CDR3 sequence: CASSLGSINQPQHF. The CDR3 DNA reads TGCGCCAGCAGCCTTGGGTCAATCAATCAGCCCCAGCATTTT.